This is a list of T cell receptor beta chains from one sample in a study of blood T cells in healthy people across ages. TCRdb independently ran MiXCR on the 5' RACE reads; one entry per CDR3 protein. The sample holds 600,000 to 850,000 distinct CDR3 sequences, about 25% seen once. This same sample was also part of a study on T cells of mothers and their children.

The source material was blood. The origin of the receptors is a boy younger than 18 in good health. CDR3s leave out the opening cysteine and the closing phenylalanine or tryptophan. The order of the fields is D gene, CDR3 length, V gene, J gene, CDR3 protein. D genes are given only for firm matches.

NA,8,TRBV29-1,TRBJ2-1,SVVINEQF
NA,10,TRBV19,TRBJ1-4,ASSSTREKLF
TRBD2,13,TRBV5-4,TRBJ2-7,ASSSASSGGYEQY
NA,12,TRBV27,TRBJ2-2,ASSLGTDIGELF
TRBD1,15,TRBV5-1,TRBJ1-2,ASSTGTGLNWNYGYT
TRBD1,15,TRBV28,TRBJ1-4,ATVKPGQGKTNEKLF
NA,18,TRBV7-8,TRBJ2-6,ASSFNPWETTNSGANVLT
NA,12,TRBV3-1,TRBJ2-7,ASSQLSEPYEQY
TRBD1,12,TRBV29-1,TRBJ2-7,SVGPGTGAYEQY
NA,9,TRBV6-6,TRBJ1-4,ASSRDEKLF
NA,12,TRBV9,NA,ASSARDTLDEQY
NA,13,TRBV6-5,TRBJ1-5,ASRTVGGGNQPQH
TRBD1,14,TRBV10-3,NA,AISEHGTGKTYEQY
NA,12,TRBV7-2,TRBJ2-7,ASSLGQVSKEQY
NA,12,TRBV3-1,TRBJ2-3,ASSPRGRTDTQY
NA,13,TRBV15,TRBJ2-2,ATSSRTASTGELF
TRBD1,11,TRBV3-1,TRBJ2-7,ASSPGQGYEQY
TRBD2,14,TRBV5-1,TRBJ2-1,ASSLGRLAGGNEQF
NA,13,TRBV6-5,TRBJ1-4,ASRTFGGSNEKLF
NA,12,TRBV3-1,TRBJ2-1,ASSQDPSSDEQF
NA,10,TRBV11-2,TRBJ2-1,ASSPLAVRQF
NA,11,TRBV20-1,TRBJ2-3,SYDAAGSDTQY
TRBD1,14,TRBV3-1,TRBJ2-2,ASSQVLGTGSGELF
TRBD1,13,TRBV20-1,TRBJ1-4,SARVPGQGQEKLF
NA,11,TRBV7-2,TRBJ2-1,ASSLSAYNEQF
NA,13,TRBV7-8,TRBJ2-1,ASSLIGDLLNEQF
NA,13,TRBV27,NA,ASGETLGLLHEQY
NA,14,TRBV7-8,TRBJ1-6,ASSLLWRGTDSPLH
TRBD1,15,TRBV5-1,TRBJ2-7,ASSLEGFQDRAYEQY
NA,11,TRBV18,TRBJ1-3,ASPPSRGNTIY
NA,12,TRBV29-1,TRBJ2-5,SVEVRQRQETQY
TRBD2,14,TRBV15,TRBJ2-7,ATSRGAASGFYEQY
TRBD2,13,TRBV3-1,TRBJ2-3,ASNDEIAGPDTQY
TRBD1,11,TRBV12-3/TRBV12-4,TRBJ2-1,ASRGTADNEQF
NA,12,TRBV6-2/TRBV6-3,TRBJ2-7,ASRSGMSAYEQY
NA,13,TRBV4-3,NA,ASSQEKHVAYEQY
TRBD2,11,TRBV7-3,TRBJ2-5,ASSLGREREQY
NA,11,TRBV28,TRBJ1-2,ASHPAPVYGYT
TRBD1,13,TRBV7-7,NA,ASSIQGASYNEQF
NA,10,TRBV6-5,TRBJ2-3,ASNNGPDTQY
NA,12,TRBV29-1,TRBJ1-3,SVEDGAAGNTIY
TRBD1,11,TRBV29-1,TRBJ1-4,SVGDRGFEKLF
NA,12,TRBV5-1,TRBJ1-1,ASSPRLEGTEAF